The 11 T cell receptor beta chains presented below share a single source sample, sequenced in a study of T cells after posttransplantation cyclophosphamide. Libraries were prepared by immunoSEQ multiplex PCR; TCRdb keeps only in-frame clonotypes and omits some of them. The sample contains about 18,000 clones, roughly 83% of which appear only once. The specimen was memory CD4+ T cells sorted from blood. These receptors originate from a man aged 25-40 years in good health and a related stem cell transplant donor.

The chain couples TRBV2 to TRBJ1-3, with a weak D call TRBD1 (5 bases). The CDR3 is made up of 15 amino acids. From germline, CDR1 is SNHLY and CDR2 FYNNEI. With 10 bases removed from V and 0 bases from J, the gap between germline ends came to 16 bases. The CDR3 bases are TGTGCCACTCGGGACTCCCTTTTCTCTGGAAACACCATATATTTT. This encodes CATRDSLFSGNTIYF.

This chain uses TRBV7-9 with TRBJ1-2; 8 bases line up with TRBD1. This CDR3 has 14 amino acids. V dropped 5 bases and J dropped 8; count of bases not matched to a gene: 10. Germline CDR1 reads SEHNR; CDR2 reads FQNEAQ (reference sequence). DNA for the CDR3: TGTGCCAGCAGCGGACGCCTTGGACAGGGAGGCTACACCTTC. Its translation: CASSGRLGQGGYTF. Full variable domain (missing parts from reference TRBV7-9 and TRBJ1-2): DTGVSQNPRHKITKRGQNVTFRCDPISEHNRLYWYRQTLGQGPEFLTYFQNEAQLEKSRLLSDRFSAERPKGSFSTLEIQRTEQGDSAMYLCASSGRLGQGGYTFGSGTRLTVV.

The chain uses TRBV9 and TRBJ1-4; tentative D call: TRBD1 (6 bases). CDR1 and CDR2 (germline): SGDLS, YYNGEE. V dropped 0 bases and J dropped 5 bases, with 11 bases sitting between them. This CDR3 is 15 amino acids long. CDR3 nucleotide sequence: TGTGCCAGCAGCGTAGCTGATCAGGGGAATGAAAAACTGTTTTTT. Amino acids: CASSVADQGNEKLFF.

The V gene is TRBV6-6, the J gene TRBJ2-1, with TRBD2 as a possible D gene (6 bases). Germline values: CDR1 MNHNY, CDR2 SVGAGI (reference sequence). V lost 6 bases to trimming and J lost 4 bases, with 7 bases between them. The CDR3 has 12 residues. Here the CDR3 reads CASRGGYNEQFF. DNA of the CDR3: TGTGCCAGCAGGGGGGGATACAATGAGCAGTTCTTC.

The chain combines TRBV7-2 with TRBJ2-5; TRBD2 aligns across 7 bases. CDR1 is SGHTA, CDR2 FQGNSA, per germline. V was pared by 3 bases and J by 4 bases, with 8 bases of the junction left unmatched. This CDR3 contains 15 residues. CDR3 region: CASSLGLLRVETQYF. CDR3 nucleotide sequence: TGTGCCAGCAGCTTGGGACTACTCCGGGTAGAGACCCAGTACTTC.

This clone was seen a single time. The chain is built from TRBV11-2 and TRBJ2-7; 7 positions match TRBD1. This CDR3 has 14 residues. The junction had 11 bases not matched to a gene; V was cut back by 5 bases and J by 7 bases. Germline V gene lookup returns CDR1 SGHAT and CDR2 FQNNGV. Here the CDR3 DNA reads TGTGCCAGCAGCGGTAACAGGGGCCGCATGGAGCAGTACTTC. Its translation is CASSGNRGRMEQYF. The variable domain in full, completed from reference TRBV11-2 and TRBJ2-7, reads EAGVAQSPRYKIIEKRQSVAFWCNPISGHATLYWYQQILGQGPKLLIQFQNNGVVDDSQLPKDRFSAERLKGVDSTLKIQPAKLEDSAVYLCASSGNRGRMEQYFGPGTRLTVT.

The V and J genes are TRBV11-3 and TRBJ1-1; D gene uncertain. The germline V and J ends were trimmed by 5 bases and 8 bases, with 15 bases remaining between them. Germline CDR1 reads SGHNT; CDR2 reads YENEEA. The CDR3 is 13 residues long. The CDR3, as DNA: TGTGCCAGCAGCCGAGCAGCGTCACGGGAAGCTTTCTTT. This translates into CASSRAASREAFF.

The rearrangement links TRBV11-2 to TRBJ2-7; D is unresolved. The CDR3 spans 12 residues. The V gene lost 5 bases and the J gene lost 4 bases, with 9 bases spanning the gap. CDR1 and CDR2 (germline): SGHAT, FQNNGV. This CDR3 reads CASSPPGYEQYF. The CDR3 DNA reads TGTGCCAGCAGCCCCCCCGGGTACGAGCAGTACTTC.

The CDR3 here is CASTQSLRGETQYF. CDR3 DNA: TGTGCCAGTACTCAATCCTTAAGAGGGGAGACCCAGTACTTC. This chain uses TRBV19 with TRBJ2-5; D might be TRBD2 (5 bases). V shed 7 bases and J shed 5 bases, with 17 bases lying between them. CDR3 size: 14 residues. Germline V gene sequence: CDR1 LNHDA, CDR2 SQIVND (reference sequence).

The rearrangement links TRBV19 to TRBJ1-4; D remains ambiguous. The length of the CDR3 is 14 residues. Trimming stripped 3 bases from V and 3 bases from J, with 8 bases between. The germline V gene has CDR1 LNHDA and CDR2 SQIVND (reference sequence). CDR3 protein: CASSIGRANEKLFF. The CDR3 DNA follows: TGTGCCAGTAGTATCGGGAGGGCTAATGAAAAACTGTTTTTT.

A word on this clone: One end of the junction is discordant with germline, which a read error may explain. CDR3 amino acids: CASRLAGGAQYEQYF. The CDR3 DNA follows: TGTGCCAGCAGATTAGCCGGGGGGGCCCAGTACGAGCAGTACTTC. The chain uses TRBV7-2 and TRBJ2-7; 8 bases fit TRBD2. The CDR3 length is 15 residues. Germline loops: CDR1 SGHTA, CDR2 FQGNSA.